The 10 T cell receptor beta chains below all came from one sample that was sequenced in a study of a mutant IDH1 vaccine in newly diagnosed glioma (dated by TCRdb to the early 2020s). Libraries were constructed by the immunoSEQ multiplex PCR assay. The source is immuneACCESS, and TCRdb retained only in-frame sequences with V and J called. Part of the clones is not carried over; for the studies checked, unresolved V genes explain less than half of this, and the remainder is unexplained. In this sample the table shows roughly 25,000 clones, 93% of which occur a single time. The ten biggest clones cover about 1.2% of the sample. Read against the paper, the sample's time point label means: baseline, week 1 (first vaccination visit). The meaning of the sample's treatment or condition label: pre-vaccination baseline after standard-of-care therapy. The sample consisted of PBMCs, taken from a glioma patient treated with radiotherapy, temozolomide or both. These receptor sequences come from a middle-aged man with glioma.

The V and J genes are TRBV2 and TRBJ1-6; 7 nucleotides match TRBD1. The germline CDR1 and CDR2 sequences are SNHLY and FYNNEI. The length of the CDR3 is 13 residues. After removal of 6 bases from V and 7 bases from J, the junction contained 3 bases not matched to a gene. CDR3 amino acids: CASRTGQNSPLHF. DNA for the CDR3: TGTGCCAGCAGAACGGGACAGAATTCACCCCTCCACTTT.

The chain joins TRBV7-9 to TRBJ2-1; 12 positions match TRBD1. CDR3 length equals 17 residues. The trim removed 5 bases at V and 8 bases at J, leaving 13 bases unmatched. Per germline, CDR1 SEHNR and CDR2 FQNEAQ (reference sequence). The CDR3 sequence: CASSRYGTGGIGDEQFF. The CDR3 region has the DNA TGTGCCAGCAGCAGATACGGGACAGGGGGCATTGGGGATGAGCAGTTCTTC.

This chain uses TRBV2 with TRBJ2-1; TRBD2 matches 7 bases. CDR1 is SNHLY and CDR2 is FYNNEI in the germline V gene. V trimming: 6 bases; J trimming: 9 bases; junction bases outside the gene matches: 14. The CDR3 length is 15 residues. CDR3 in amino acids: CASRKSGGGSIEQFF. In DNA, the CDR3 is TGTGCCAGCAGAAAATCGGGCGGGGGTTCGATTGAGCAGTTCTTC. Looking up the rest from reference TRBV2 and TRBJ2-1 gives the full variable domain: EPEVTQTPSHQVTQMGQEVILRCVPISNHLYFYWYRQILGQKVEFLVSFYNNEISEKSEIFDDQFSVERPDGSNFTLKIRSTKLEDSAMYFCASRKSGGGSIEQFFGPGTRLTVL.

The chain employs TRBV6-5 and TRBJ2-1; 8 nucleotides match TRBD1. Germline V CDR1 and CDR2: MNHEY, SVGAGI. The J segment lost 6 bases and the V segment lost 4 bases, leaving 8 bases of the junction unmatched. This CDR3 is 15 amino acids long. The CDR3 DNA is TGTGCCAGCAGTTTTTTCGGACAGGGTCGCAATGAGCAGTTCTTC. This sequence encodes CASSFFGQGRNEQFF.

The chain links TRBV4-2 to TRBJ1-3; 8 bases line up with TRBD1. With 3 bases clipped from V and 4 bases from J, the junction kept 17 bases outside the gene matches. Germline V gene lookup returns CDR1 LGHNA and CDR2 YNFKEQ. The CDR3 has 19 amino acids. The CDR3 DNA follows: TGTGCCAGCAGCCACTCCGGGACAGGAGCCCCAGAGAGAGGAAACACCATATATTTT. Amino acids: CASSHSGTGAPERGNTIYF.

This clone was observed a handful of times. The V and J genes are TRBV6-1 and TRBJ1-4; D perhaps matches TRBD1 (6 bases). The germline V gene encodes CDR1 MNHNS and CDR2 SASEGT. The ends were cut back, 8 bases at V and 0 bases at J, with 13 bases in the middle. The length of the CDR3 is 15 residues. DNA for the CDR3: TGTGCCAGCGAGAGGACAGCCGCAACTAATGAAAAACTGTTTTTT. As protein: CASERTAATNEKLFF.

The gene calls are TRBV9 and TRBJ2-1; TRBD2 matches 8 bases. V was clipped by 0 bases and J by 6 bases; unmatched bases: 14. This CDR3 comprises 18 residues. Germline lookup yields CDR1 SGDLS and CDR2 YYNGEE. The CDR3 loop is CASSVGGSSGNWFNEQFF. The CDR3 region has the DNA TGTGCCAGCAGCGTAGGCGGTAGTAGCGGGAATTGGTTCAATGAGCAGTTCTTC.

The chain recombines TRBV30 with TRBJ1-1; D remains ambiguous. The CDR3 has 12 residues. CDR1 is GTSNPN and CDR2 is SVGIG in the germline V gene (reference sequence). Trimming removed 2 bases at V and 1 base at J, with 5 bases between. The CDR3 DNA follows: TGTGCCTGGAGTTTCAGGAACACTGAAGCTTTCTTT. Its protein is CAWSFRNTEAFF.

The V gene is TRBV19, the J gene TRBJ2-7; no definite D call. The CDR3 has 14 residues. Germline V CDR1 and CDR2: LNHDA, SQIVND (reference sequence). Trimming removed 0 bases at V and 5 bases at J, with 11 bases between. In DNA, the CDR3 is TGTGCCAGTAGTATAGAGTGGCAGTCCCACGAGCAGTACTTC. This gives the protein CASSIEWQSHEQYF.

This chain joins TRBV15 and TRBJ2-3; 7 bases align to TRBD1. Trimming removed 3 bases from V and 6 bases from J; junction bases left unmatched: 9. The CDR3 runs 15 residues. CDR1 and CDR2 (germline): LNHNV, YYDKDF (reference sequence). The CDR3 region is CATSSRSGGADTQYF. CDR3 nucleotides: TGTGCCACCAGCAGCCGATCAGGGGGAGCGGATACGCAGTATTTT. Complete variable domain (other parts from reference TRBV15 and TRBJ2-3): DAMVIQNPRYQVTQFGKPVTLSCSQTLNHNVMYWYQQKSSQAPKLLFHYYDKDFNNEADTPDNFQSRRPNTSFCFLDIRSPGLGDTAMYLCATSSRSGGADTQYFGPGTRLTVL.